This entry concerns a single TCR beta chain. The antigen this receptor binds is unknown. Per-base quality was not reported, and no clone a single base away is much larger than it. TCRbeta CDR3 regions were amplified from genomic DNA by means of the immunoSEQ Assay, a bias-controlled multiplex PCR. On the authors' methods: Nucleated cell counts per sample were estimated from amplification of reference gene primers within the assay. To quantify the absolute abundance of each unique TCRbeta CDR3 rearrangement, sequence reads were collapsed and filtered. For each sample, productive Simpson clonality was calculated by taking the square root of Simpson's diversity index across productive rearrangements. Entries here come from immuneACCESS through TCRdb and include only in-frame sequences with V and J called. Some clones fail to appear in such tables; in the studies checked, an unresolved V gene covers under half of the shortfall, and the cause of the remainder is unknown. V and J calls and clone size are as listed in that table; D and trimming were resolved from the DNA. Present in this sample are around 150,000 clones, 75% to 85% of which were seen just once. About 5% of the sample belongs to the ten largest clones.

The sample is drawn from a study of blood T cell repertoires in COVID-19 (dated by TCRdb to 2018 to 2021). A note on the overall study: The collaborator samples originated in the United States, Italy and Spain and spanned the acute and convalescent phases of COVID-19. The material from the prospective study consisted of cDNA or gDNA derived from T cells, B-cell-depleted T cells, or PBMCs. Where available, HLA class I and class II types were obtained from metadata supplied by the sample provider rather than from assay-based typing. Sample metadata almost always included a de-identified subject ID, COVID-19 status, age in years and sex. The repertoires were released in a freely available public database meant as a resource for research on the immune response to SARS-CoV-2. Samples were obtained from the ongoing ImmuneRACE study (first 160 participants) and from 1,254 subjects provided by 6 global collaborators. The dataset comprised deeply sampled blood TCRbeta repertoires from subjects exposed to, actively infected with, or recovered from COVID-19. Overall study results and their limits: How much clinical and demographic metadata was included differed by source and by participant, and the metadata was provided uncurated.

The collaborating institutions used their own protocols to collect whole blood in K2EDTA tubes. Collaborator samples were shipped for TCRbeta analysis as frozen whole blood, isolated PBMCs, or DNA extracted from either sample type. V is shortened by 3 bases, J by 6 bases, and the region joining them spans 4 bases. The CDR3 contains 11 residues, cysteine and phenylalanine counted. Solely the CDR3 DNA is kept, with 33 bases framed from the first base. The TCR comes from a woman aged 45-65 years with acute or convalescent COVID-19. The receptor chain draws on TRBV12-3 or TRBV12-4 and TRBJ2-3, with the D gene too uncertain to name. Source material: peripheral blood. The CDR3 protein is CASSFGDTQYF. The nucleotide sequence is given as TGTGCCAGCAGTTTCGGTGATACGCAGTATTTT.